The source of this T cell receptor (beta chain) is a study of cytomegalovirus exposure and HLA in healthy donors. Study in general: An earlier analysis found fewer than 120 million unique TCR beta sequences from 150 million to 200 million T cells. Findings and limits, study-wide: A later analysis linked a missense DCLRE1C variant to TCR beta V- and J-gene trimming. For most TCR sequences rarity was the rule, although some public TCRs occurred in many donors. Across HLA loci, a later analysis found differing TCR association rates, with DRB1 most and HLA-C fewest.

V was pared by 9 bases and J by 1 base, with 18 bases between. Looked up from germline, CDR1 is LNHDA and CDR2 is SQIVND (reference sequence). The CDR3 contains 15 residues. The PCR had 60 Vbeta and 13 Jbeta primers. Assay used: immunoSEQ multiplex PCR; TCRdb lists only in-frame clones, some missing. This table holds around 130,000 clones, roughly 70% found once. Notes on this clone: Its antigen is not identified.

Input material: PBMCs. This sequence originates from a woman between 35 and 50 years old in good health and CMV-seropositive. The V call is TRBV19, the J call TRBJ1-1; no firm D call. CDR3 coding DNA: TGTGCCAGCAATCCCACTTTTCGGGGGAACACTGAAGCTTTCTTT. It is translated as CASNPTFRGNTEAFF.